This TCR beta chain is from a study of T-cell reconstitution after alpha-beta-depleted transplantation in children (dated by TCRdb to about 2016). For context, the study as a whole: The study quantitatively tracked T-cell immune reconstitution after TCRalphabeta/CD19-depleted allogeneic hematopoietic cell transplantation in children using TCR repertoire profiling. Broad study findings and their caveats: The apparently early alphabetaT-cell count recovery about two months after transplant was reportedly dependent on only several hundred rapidly expanded clones derived from non-depleted graft cells. The high TCRbeta diversity at day 60 in some patients was ascribed to recipient T cells and intrathymic progenitors that had survived conditioning. Over subsequent months, a decline in hyperexpanded clone frequencies was noted, and after one year, T-cell counts and TCRbeta diversity were mostly ascribed to newly produced T cells.

What the treatment or condition label conveys for this sample: allogeneic hematopoietic cell transplantation with graft depleted of TCRalphabeta T cells and CD19 B cells. The transplant recipients were children given TCRalphabeta/CD19-depleted allogeneic hematopoietic cell grafts. V is clipped by 2 bases and J by 0 bases, and the sequence between their germline boundaries is 12 bases long. Inclusive of the bounding cysteine and phenylalanine, the CDR3 is 16 residues long. Only the CDR3 DNA stays, 48 bases, in frame from base 1. Per the germline V gene (reference sequence), LGHDT is the CDR1 and YNNKEL is the CDR2. Note on this clonotype: The antigen it binds to is not known. The sample holds no much larger clone one base away, and base qualities are not on file.

Receptors were amplified or captured by PCR. The instrument was an Illumina HiSeq 2500. Molecular barcoding was employed in the preparation of TCR libraries, with unique molecular identifiers being used to normalize TCRbeta repertoire quantification. TCRdb took the public reads, trimmed them with fastp at Q25, ran MiXCR for clone calling and kept in-frame beta chains. When rows share a CDR3 protein, they turn into one entry using the most common DNA and genes. This sample is represented by some 600,000 distinct CDR3 sequences; under 15% of them were singletons. The biggest ten clones account for 2% to 2.5% of the sample.

The sample in question was PBMCs, mostly from graft donor cells, obtained 360 days after TCRalphabeta/CD19-depleted stem cell transplant. This TCR was sampled from a male patient between 5 and 17 years old who had a stem cell transplant for acute myeloid leukemia, so the T cells may come from the graft donor. Recombination joined TRBV3-1 with TRBJ2-3; matching of 6 bases hints at TRBD2 as the D gene. The CDR3 in this case is CASSQNIAASTDTQYF. The DNA sequence is as follows: TGTGCCAGCAGCCAAAACATAGCGGCTAGCACAGATACGCAGTATTTT.